Listed here is a single T cell receptor beta chain. Its specificity is unknown. It was with 60 Vbeta and 13 Jbeta primers that the PCR ran. Authors' data handling: Later reanalysis found approximately 80 million unique TCR beta chains, around 9.9 million of them shared. Data came from immunoSEQ multiplex PCR; TCRdb stores just in-frame clones and leaves some out. V and J calls and clone size follow that table, whereas D and trimming were derived from the DNA. The sample consists of 150,000 to 250,000 clones, approximately 85% of them appearing once. The data were taken from a study of cytomegalovirus exposure and HLA in healthy donors. Broader study findings: According to a later analysis, donors in an Asian-associated ancestry cluster reportedly had fewer N-insertions than the approximately 670-donor mean. The majority of CMV-associated TCR beta chains were reported as apparently HLA-restricted in a later analysis.

The CDR3 totals 15 residues. J was trimmed by 5 bases and V by 5 bases; bases with no gene match: 3. Germline V gene data show CDR1 as MNHEY and CDR2 as SMNVEV (reference sequence). Sample: PBMCs. The receptor was derived from a girl aged 10 to 17 in good health and CMV-seropositive. V and J are TRBV27 and TRBJ1-6, with 10 bases matching TRBD1. The CDR3 DNA reads TGTGCCAGCAGTAAAGGACAGGGGGATAATTCACCCCTCCACTTT. Encoded protein: CASSKGQGDNSPLHF.